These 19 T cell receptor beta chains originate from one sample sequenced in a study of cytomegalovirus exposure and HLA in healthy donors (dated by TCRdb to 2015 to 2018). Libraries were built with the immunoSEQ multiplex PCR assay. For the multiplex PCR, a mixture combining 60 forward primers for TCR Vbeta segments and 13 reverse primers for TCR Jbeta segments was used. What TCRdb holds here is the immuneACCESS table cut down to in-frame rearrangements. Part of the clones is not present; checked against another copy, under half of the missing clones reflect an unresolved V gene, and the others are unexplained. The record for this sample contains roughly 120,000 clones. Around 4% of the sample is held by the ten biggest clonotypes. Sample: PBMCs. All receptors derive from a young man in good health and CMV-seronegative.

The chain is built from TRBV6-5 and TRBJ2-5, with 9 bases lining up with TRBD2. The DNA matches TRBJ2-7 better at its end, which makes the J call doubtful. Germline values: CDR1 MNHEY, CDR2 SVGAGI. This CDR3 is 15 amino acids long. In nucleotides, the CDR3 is TGTGCCAGCAGCCCGAGGCGGGAGGGCTCATACGAGCAGTACTTC. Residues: CASSPRREGSYEQYF.

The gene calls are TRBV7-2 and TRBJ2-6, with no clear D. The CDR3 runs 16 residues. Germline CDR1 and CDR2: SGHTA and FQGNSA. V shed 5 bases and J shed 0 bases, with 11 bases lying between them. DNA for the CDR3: TGTGCCAGCAGCGCGGCGCCTAACTCTGGGGCCAACGTCCTGACTTTC. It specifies CASSAAPNSGANVLTF.

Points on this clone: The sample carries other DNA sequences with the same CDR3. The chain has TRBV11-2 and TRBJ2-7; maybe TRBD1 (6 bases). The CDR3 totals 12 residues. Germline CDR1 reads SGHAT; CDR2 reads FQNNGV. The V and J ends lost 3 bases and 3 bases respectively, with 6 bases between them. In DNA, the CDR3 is TGTGCCAGCAGCTTGGGACACTACGAGCAGTACTTC. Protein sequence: CASSLGHYEQYF.

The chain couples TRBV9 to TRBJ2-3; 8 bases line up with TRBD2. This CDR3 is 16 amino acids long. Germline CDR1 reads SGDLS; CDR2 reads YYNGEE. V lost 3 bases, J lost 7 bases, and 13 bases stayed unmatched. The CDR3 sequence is CASSDFSGGSTNTQYF. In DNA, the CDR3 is TGTGCCAGCAGCGACTTCAGCGGGGGTAGCACGAATACGCAGTATTTT.

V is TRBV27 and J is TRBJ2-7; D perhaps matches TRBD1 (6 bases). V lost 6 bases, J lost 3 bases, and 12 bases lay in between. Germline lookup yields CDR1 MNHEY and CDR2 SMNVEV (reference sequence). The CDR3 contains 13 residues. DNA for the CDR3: TGTGCCAGCAGACCCGCAGGGGTCTACGAGCAGTACTTC. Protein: CASRPAGVYEQYF.

The DNA for the CDR3 is TGTGCCAGCAGCCCACGACTAGCGGGGGCAAACAATGAGCAGTTCTTC. This sequence encodes CASSPRLAGANNEQFF. The chain has TRBV9 and TRBJ2-1, with 12 bases aligning to TRBD2. Germline CDR1 is SGDLS and CDR2 is YYNGEE. Trimming at V came to 4 bases and at J to 5 bases, leaving 7 bases not matched to a gene. CDR3 size: 16 residues.

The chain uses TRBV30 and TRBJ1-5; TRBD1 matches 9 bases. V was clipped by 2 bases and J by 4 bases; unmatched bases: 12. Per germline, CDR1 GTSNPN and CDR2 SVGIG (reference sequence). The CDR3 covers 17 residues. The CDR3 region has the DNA TGTGCCTGGAGTCTTGGTTGGGACAGGGCGGAGAATCAGCCCCAGCATTTT. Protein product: CAWSLGWDRAENQPQHF.

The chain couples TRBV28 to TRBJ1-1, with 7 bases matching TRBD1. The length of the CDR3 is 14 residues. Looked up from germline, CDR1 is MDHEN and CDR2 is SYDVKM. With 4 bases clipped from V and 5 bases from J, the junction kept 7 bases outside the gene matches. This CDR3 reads CASSSTGWETEAFF. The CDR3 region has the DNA TGTGCCAGCAGTTCGACAGGGTGGGAAACTGAAGCTTTCTTT.

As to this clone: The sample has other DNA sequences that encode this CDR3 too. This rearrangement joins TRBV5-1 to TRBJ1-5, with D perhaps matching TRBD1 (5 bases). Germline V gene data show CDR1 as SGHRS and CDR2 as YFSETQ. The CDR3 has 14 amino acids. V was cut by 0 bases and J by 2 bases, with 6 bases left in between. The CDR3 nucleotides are TGCGCCAGCAGCTTGGAAGGGGGCAATCAGCCCCAGCATTTT. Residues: CASSLEGGNQPQHF. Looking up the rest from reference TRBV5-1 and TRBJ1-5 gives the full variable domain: KAGVTQTPRYLIKTRGQQVTLSCSPISGHRSVSWYQQTPGQGLQFLFEYFSETQRNKGNFPGRFSGRQFSNSRSEMNVSTLELGDSALYLCASSLEGGNQPQHFGDGTRLSIL.

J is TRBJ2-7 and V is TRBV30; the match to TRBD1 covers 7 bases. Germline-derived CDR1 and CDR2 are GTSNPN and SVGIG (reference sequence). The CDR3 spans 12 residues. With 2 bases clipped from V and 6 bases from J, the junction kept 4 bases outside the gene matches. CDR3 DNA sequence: TGTGCCTGGAGTTTGCCAGGGGGCGAGCAGTACTTC. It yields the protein CAWSLPGGEQYF. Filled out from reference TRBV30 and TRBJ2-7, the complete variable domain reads SQTIHQWPATLVQPVGSPLSLECTVEGTSNPNLYWYRQAAGRGLQLLFYSVGIGQISSEVPQNLSASRPQDRQFILSSKKLLLSDSGFYLCAWSLPGGEQYFGPGTRLTVT.

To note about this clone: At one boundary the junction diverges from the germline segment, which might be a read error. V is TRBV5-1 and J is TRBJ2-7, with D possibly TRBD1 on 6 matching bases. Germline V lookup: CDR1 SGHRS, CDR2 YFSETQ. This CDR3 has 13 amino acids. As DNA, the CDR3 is TGCGCCAGCAGCTTGTGGACAGCCTACGGGCAGTACTTC. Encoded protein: CASSLWTAYGQYF.

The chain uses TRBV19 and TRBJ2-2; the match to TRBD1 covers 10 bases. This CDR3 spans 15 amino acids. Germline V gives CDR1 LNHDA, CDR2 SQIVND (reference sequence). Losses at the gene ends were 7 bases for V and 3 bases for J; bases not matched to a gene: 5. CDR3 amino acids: CASKEDRGYTGELFF. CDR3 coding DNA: TGTGCCAGTAAGGAGGACAGGGGGTACACCGGGGAGCTGTTTTTT. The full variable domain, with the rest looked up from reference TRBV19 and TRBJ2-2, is DGGITQSPKYLFRKEGQNVTLSCEQNLNHDAMYWYRQDPGQGLRLIYYSQIVNDFQKGDIAEGYSVSREKKESFPLTVTSAQKNPTAFYLCASKEDRGYTGELFFGEGSRLTVL.

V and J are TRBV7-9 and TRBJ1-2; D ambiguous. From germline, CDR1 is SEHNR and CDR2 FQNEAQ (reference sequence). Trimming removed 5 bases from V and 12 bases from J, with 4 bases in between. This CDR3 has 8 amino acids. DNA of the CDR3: TGTGCCAGCAGCCCCGACACCTTC. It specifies CASSPDTF.

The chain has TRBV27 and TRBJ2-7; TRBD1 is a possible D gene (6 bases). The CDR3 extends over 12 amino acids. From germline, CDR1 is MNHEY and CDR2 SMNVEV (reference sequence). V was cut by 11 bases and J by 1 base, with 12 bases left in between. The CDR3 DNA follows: TGTGCCGCCGGGACACCATCCTACGAGCAGTACTTC. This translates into CAAGTPSYEQYF.

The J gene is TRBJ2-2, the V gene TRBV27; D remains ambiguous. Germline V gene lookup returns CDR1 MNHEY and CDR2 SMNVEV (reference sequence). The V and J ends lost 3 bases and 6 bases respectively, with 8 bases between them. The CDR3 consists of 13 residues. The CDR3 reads CASSLAVPGELFF. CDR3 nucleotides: TGTGCCAGCAGTTTGGCTGTCCCCGGGGAGCTGTTTTTT.

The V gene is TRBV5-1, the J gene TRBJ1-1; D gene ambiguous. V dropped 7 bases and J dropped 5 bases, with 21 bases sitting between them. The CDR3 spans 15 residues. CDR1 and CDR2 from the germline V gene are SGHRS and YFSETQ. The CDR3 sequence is CASQRLSEVETEAFF. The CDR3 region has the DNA TGCGCCAGCCAGAGGCTGAGTGAGGTGGAAACTGAAGCTTTCTTT.

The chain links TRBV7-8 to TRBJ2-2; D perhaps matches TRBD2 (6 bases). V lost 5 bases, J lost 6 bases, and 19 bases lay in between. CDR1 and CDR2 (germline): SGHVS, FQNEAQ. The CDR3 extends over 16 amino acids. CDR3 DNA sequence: TGTGCCAGCAGCCCGCGTCGGGGCCGGGAGTCCGGGGAGCTGTTTTTT. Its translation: CASSPRRGRESGELFF.

In DNA, the CDR3 is TGTGCCTGGAGATCGTCAGGCGTAGGTGAAGCTTTCTTT. Its translation: CAWRSSGVGEAFF. The V gene is TRBV30, the J gene TRBJ1-1; no firm D call. Germline V lookup: CDR1 GTSNPN, CDR2 SVGIG (reference sequence). CDR3 length: 13 residues. The V end lost 3 bases, the J end lost 7 bases, and 15 bases lay between the germline ends.

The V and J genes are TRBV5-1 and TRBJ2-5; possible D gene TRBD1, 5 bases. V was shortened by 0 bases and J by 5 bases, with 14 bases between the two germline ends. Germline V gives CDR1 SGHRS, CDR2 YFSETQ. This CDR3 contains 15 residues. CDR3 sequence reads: CASSLALGKGETQYF. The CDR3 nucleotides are TGCGCCAGCAGCTTGGCCTTAGGGAAGGGGGAGACCCAGTACTTC.